This TCR beta chain was obtained from a study of T cells expressing NK-cell markers. The wider study: The study drew TCR beta repertoires from sorted CD3+CD56+NKG2C+, CD3+CD56+NKG2C- and CD3+CD56-NKG2C+ T cells.

Whole-study findings and limits: Of the CD8+ T cell pool in about six donors, roughly 1.0-8% was accounted for by dominant NKG2C+ clonotypes.

Comment on this clonotype: Its target is unknown.

5'RACE template switching with UMIs produced the TCR beta cDNA. From its re-call of the 5' RACE reads, TCRdb lists each CDR3 protein once, without DNA. The sample table sets out about 460,000 distinct CDR3 sequences. The CDR3 length is 15 residues. Germline-derived CDR1 and CDR2 are SEHNR and FQNEAQ (reference sequence). What was sequenced was blood T cells: a sorted CD56 or NKG2C T cell subset, CD4+ or CD8+ T cells, or bulk PBMC T cells (not recorded which). The clonotype comes from a woman in her fifties or sixties in good health. The chain joins TRBV7-9 to TRBJ2-1; TCRdb selects TRBD1, and the lack of DNA leaves this call unchecked. This CDR3 reads CASSYWDRQYNEQFF.